This T cell receptor (beta chain) originates from a study of blood T cell repertoires in COVID-19. Study details: From the United States, Italy and Spain came samples of acute and convalescent COVID-19. PBMCs, B-cell-depleted T cells, or T cells provided the cDNA or gDNA that made up the material.

In the study's own analysis: Nucleated cell counts were estimated from reference gene primer amplification. Measured with immunoSEQ multiplex PCR; TCRdb has only the in-frame clones, and not every one. From that table come the V and J calls and clone size; the DNA was used to work out D and trimming. The sample carries approximately 130,000 clones, approximately 80% recorded once. V was pared by 4 bases and J by 8 bases, with 6 bases of the junction left unmatched. This CDR3 has 14 residues. Germline CDR1 is LGHDT and CDR2 is YNNKEL (reference sequence). The sequenced sample consisted of peripheral blood. This TCR came from a woman aged 55-70 years with active or convalescent COVID-19. The V gene is TRBV3-1 (or the pseudogene TRBV3-2), the J gene TRBJ1-4, with 8 nucleotides matching TRBD1. The CDR3 DNA sequence: TGTGCCAGCAGCCTTCAGGGGGCAGGGGAAAAACTGTTTTTT. It translates to CASSLQGAGEKLFF.